The entry below gives a single T cell receptor beta chain sequence along with its context. Its matching antigen is unknown. The CDR3 is 14 residues long. CDR1 and CDR2 (germline): LGHNT, FRNRAP. The record originates from a study of monozygotic twins with inflammatory bowel disease. Every single donor had an approximately 2.7 ml blood sample drawn. Study conclusions and caveats: Clonotype overlap with others was lower in IBD patients than in healthy twins, a difference that was greatest with disease activity.

Generation of cDNA took place in eight separate reactions per sample. A template switching step added UMIs, each with a 6-nucleotide sample barcode. TCRdb re-called the 5' RACE reads and shows each CDR3 protein once, DNA omitted. The listing records over 100,000 distinct CDR3 sequences. This rearrangement joins TRBV12-5 to TRBJ2-7. The clonotype was recovered from a human donor with ulcerative colitis or Crohn's disease, or a healthy co-twin of an affected twin (not recorded which). Sequenced sample: blood. This CDR3 is CASGLVRQVAEQYF. Together with reference TRBV12-5 and TRBJ2-7, the CDR3 gives the full variable domain: DARVTQTPRHKVTEMGQEVTMRCQPILGHNTVFWYRQTMMQGLELLAYFRNRAPLDDSGMPKDRFSAEMPDATLATLKIQPSEPRDSAVYFCASGLVRQVAEQYFGPGTRLTVT.